Included here is one TCR beta chain sequence, with context. These data belong to a study of Tregs in tolerant kidney transplant recipients. TCRdb keeps only in-frame clones here, not all; method: immunoSEQ multiplex PCR. Here the sample spans tens of thousands of clones, roughly nine tenths being singletons. Germline assignment: CDR1 SGHNT and CDR2 YENEEA. There are 13 residues in the CDR3. The germline V and J ends were trimmed by 3 bases and 4 bases, with 9 bases remaining between them. Mixed chimerism was transient after nonmyeloablative marrow transplants from related graft donors. Unstimulated regulatory T cells (CD4+CD25+CD127-), CD4+CD25- non-regulatory cells, CD4 and CD8 cells were FACS-sorted from thawed PBMCs.

The receptor comes from a human patient who received a combined kidney and bone marrow transplant. A share of the T cells may be of graft donor origin. The source material was CD4+ T cells from blood (PBMCs), sampled 24 months after the transplant. V usage is TRBV11-3 and J usage is TRBJ1-2, with a possible D match to TRBD1 (6 bases). The CDR3 here is CASSLTDSYGYTF. CDR3 nucleotides: TGTGCCAGCAGCTTGACGGACAGCTATGGCTACACCTTC.